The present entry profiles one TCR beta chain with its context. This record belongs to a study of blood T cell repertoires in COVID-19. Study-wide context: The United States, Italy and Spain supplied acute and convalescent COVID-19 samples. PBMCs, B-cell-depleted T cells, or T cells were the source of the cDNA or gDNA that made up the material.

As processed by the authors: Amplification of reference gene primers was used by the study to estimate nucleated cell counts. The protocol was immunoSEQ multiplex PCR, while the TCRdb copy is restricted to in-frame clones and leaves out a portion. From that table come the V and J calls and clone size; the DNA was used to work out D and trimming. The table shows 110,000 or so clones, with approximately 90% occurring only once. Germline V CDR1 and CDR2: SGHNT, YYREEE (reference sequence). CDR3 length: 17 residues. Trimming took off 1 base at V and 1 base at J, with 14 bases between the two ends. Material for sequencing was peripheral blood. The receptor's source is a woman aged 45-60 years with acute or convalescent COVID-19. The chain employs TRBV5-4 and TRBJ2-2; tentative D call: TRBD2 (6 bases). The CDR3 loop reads CASSLKQGGLNTGELFF. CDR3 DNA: TGTGCCAGCAGCTTGAAGCAGGGAGGTCTGAACACCGGGGAGCTGTTTTTT.